The 9 T cell receptor beta chains in this list originate from one sample, sequenced in a study of control samples from healthy donors and cancer patients. Sequenced by immunoSEQ multiplex PCR; TCRdb stores in-frame clones only, minus some. The table has about 220,000 clones, around 94% seen once. Sequencing was performed on blood. The origin of the receptors is a man aged 45-65 years in good health.

The genes are TRBV7-9 and TRBJ1-6; the match to TRBD1 covers 7 bases. Germline loops: CDR1 SEHNR, CDR2 FQNEAQ (reference sequence). The CDR3 covers 15 residues. Losses at the gene ends were 2 bases for V and 8 bases for J; bases not matched to a gene: 6. CDR3 bases: TGTGCCAGCAGCTTAAGTGGGACAGAGTATTCACCCCTCCACTTT. It yields the protein CASSLSGTEYSPLHF. Full variable domain (outside the CDR3, taken from reference TRBV7-9 and TRBJ1-6): DTGVSQNPRHKITKRGQNVTFRCDPISEHNRLYWYRQTLGQGPEFLTYFQNEAQLEKSRLLSDRFSAERPKGSFSTLEIQRTEQGDSAMYLCASSLSGTEYSPLHFGNGTRLTVT.

The table lists this clone with a count of one. The gene calls are TRBV6-2 or TRBV6-3 and TRBJ2-7; TRBD2 aligns across 11 bases. Germline trimming cut 4 bases from V and 3 bases from J; bases unmatched to any gene: 11. Germline V CDR1 and CDR2: MNHEY, SVGEGT. The CDR3 sequence is 17 residues long. The CDR3: CASSSRLAGGTFYEQYV. The CDR3 nucleotides are TGTGCCAGCAGTTCCCGTTTAGCGGGGGGGACTTTCTACGAGCAGTACGTC.

The CDR3 region is CASSQPGQGGNSPLHF. CDR3 nucleotides: TGCGCCAGCAGCCAGCCAGGACAGGGTGGGAATTCACCCCTCCACTTT. The genes are TRBV4-1 and TRBJ1-6, with 8 bases fitting TRBD1. J was trimmed by 7 bases and V by 3 bases; bases with no gene match: 8. Germline V gene sequence: CDR1 MGHRA, CDR2 YSYEKL. This CDR3 spans 16 amino acids.

This chain links TRBV7-6 with TRBJ2-7, with a possible D match to TRBD2 (5 bases). The germline CDR1 and CDR2 sequences are SGHVS and FNYEAQ. The V end lost 3 bases, the J end lost 3 bases, and 9 bases lay between the germline ends. This CDR3 contains 13 residues. CDR3 coding DNA: TGTGCCAGCAGCTTCGGACGGGACTACGAGCAGTACTTC. It yields the protein CASSFGRDYEQYF.

This clone occurred a few times. This chain links TRBV5-1 with TRBJ1-2; TRBD1 is a possible D gene (6 bases). Trimming took 0 bases from V and 4 from J, leaving 10 bases between them. The CDR3 sequence is 14 residues long. The germline CDR1 and CDR2 sequences are SGHRS and YFSETQ. The CDR3 loop reads CASSLGTETYGYTF. As DNA, the CDR3 is TGCGCCAGCAGCTTGGGGACAGAGACCTATGGCTACACCTTC.

Concerning this clone itself: The same CDR3 can be traced to other DNA sequences in this sample. The chain joins TRBV6-5 to TRBJ2-3; D remains unclear. V was shortened by 3 bases and J by 2 bases, with 9 bases between the two germline ends. This CDR3 is built from 14 residues. Germline CDR1 and CDR2: MNHEY and SVGAGI. CDR3 loop: CASSYGVFTDTQYF. The CDR3 DNA is TGTGCCAGCAGTTATGGGGTGTTCACAGATACGCAGTATTTT.

The chain combines TRBV18 with TRBJ1-2; TRBD1 aligns across 8 bases. The CDR3 is made up of 16 amino acids. The J segment lost 4 bases and the V segment lost 3 bases, leaving 10 bases of the junction unmatched. Germline CDR1 KGHSH, CDR2 LQKENI. CDR3 protein: CASSPTPGQVGYGYTF. DNA of the CDR3: TGTGCCAGCTCACCGACCCCGGGACAGGTTGGCTATGGCTACACCTTC.

This sequence joins TRBV7-2 and TRBJ1-2, with D tentatively TRBD1 (6 bases). Trimming took off 5 bases at V and 7 bases at J, with 11 bases between the two ends. Germline CDR1 SGHTA, CDR2 FQGNSA. This CDR3 has 12 amino acids. Written as DNA, the CDR3 is TGTGCCAGCAGCGGAAACAGGGTTGGCTACACCTTC. Its translation is CASSGNRVGYTF.

The chain links TRBV5-1 to TRBJ1-2; D is unclear. The V gene's germline CDR1 is SGHRS and CDR2 YFSETQ. This CDR3 contains 14 residues. Trimming took off 5 bases at V and 8 bases at J, with 19 bases between the two ends. CDR3 region: CASRIDHLSNGYTF. CDR3 sequence (DNA): TGCGCCAGCAGGATAGACCATCTCAGCAACGGCTACACCTTC. The entire variable domain, with the rest obtained from reference TRBV5-1 and TRBJ1-2, is as follows: KAGVTQTPRYLIKTRGQQVTLSCSPISGHRSVSWYQQTPGQGLQFLFEYFSETQRNKGNFPGRFSGRQFSNSRSEMNVSTLELGDSALYLCASRIDHLSNGYTFGSGTRLTVV.